A single sample gave rise to the 5 T cell receptor beta chains below, sequenced in a study of T-cell reconstitution after alpha-beta-depleted transplantation in children. Construction of the TCRbeta library involved unique molecular identifiers. From the PCR reads, TCRdb called clonotypes with MiXCR, one entry per CDR3 protein. Of more than 550,000 distinct CDR3 sequences detected, more than 9% appear once; the ten largest clones hold roughly 4%. This specimen consisted of PBMCs from the stem cell graft donor, obtained from the stem cell graft. All receptors come from a human donor who donated a stem cell graft to a child with acute myeloid leukemia.

This chain links TRBV20-1 with TRBJ1-2, with a weak D call TRBD1 (5 bases). Germline V lookup: CDR1 DFQATT, CDR2 SNEGSKA (reference sequence). Trimming took 5 bases from V and 3 from J, leaving 16 bases between them. This CDR3 region has 14 residues. CDR3 nucleotides: TGCAGTGCTGTTCCGGGGGGTGAGGACTATGGCTACACCTTC. Its translation is CSAVPGGEDYGYTF.

This clonotype was seen a handful of times. This chain joins TRBV5-1 and TRBJ1-1; D is unclear. Trimming pared 0 bases from V and 1 base from J, leaving 13 bases between. The CDR3 contains 16 residues. CDR1 SGHRS and CDR2 YFSETQ come from the germline V gene. This CDR3 reads CASSLEPADRNTEAFF. The CDR3 DNA sequence: TGCGCCAGCAGCTTGGAACCGGCAGATAGGAACACTGAAGCTTTCTTT.

This clonotype was observed a handful of times. The CDR3 here is CASSQDFQEDQPQHF. CDR3 in DNA: TGCGCCAGCAGCCAAGATTTTCAGGAGGATCAGCCCCAGCATTTT. The chain combines TRBV4-3 with TRBJ1-5; D gene uncertain. The CDR3 is 15 amino acids. V was clipped by 0 bases and J by 5 bases, with 11 bases between them. Germline CDR1 reads LGHNA; CDR2 reads YSLEER.

Ten or more counts support this clonotype. CDR3 loop: CASRSRAQETQYF. CDR3 DNA: TGCGCCAGCAGGTCCAGGGCTCAAGAGACCCAGTACTTC. This rearrangement joins TRBV5-1 to TRBJ2-5; tentative D call: TRBD1 (5 bases). V lost 5 bases and J 2 bases, leaving 10 bases between the germline ends. The CDR3 runs to 13 residues. The germline CDR1 and CDR2 sequences are SGHRS and YFSETQ.

The chain links TRBV20-1 to TRBJ2-7, with 9 bases matching TRBD1. The CDR3 runs 14 residues. V lost 6 bases and J lost 2; bases outside the gene matches: 8. Germline CDR1 is DFQATT and CDR2 is SNEGSKA (reference sequence). The chain's CDR3 is CSAHPGQGTYEQYF. The CDR3 DNA follows: TGCAGTGCCCACCCGGGACAGGGCACCTACGAGCAGTACTTC.